The 25 T cell receptor beta chains below come from one sample, sequenced in a study of blood T cells in healthy people across ages. Alongside a J-beta primer mix, a sample-barcoded 5' primer served in a second PCR lasting 7 to 11 cycles. MiXCR, applied by TCRdb to the 5' RACE reads, yields one record per CDR3 protein. The table includes about 2 million distinct CDR3 sequences, about 50% detected once. Sequences were obtained from blood. These receptors were taken from a middle-aged woman in good health.

This clonotype was detected only a few times. The chain has TRBV7-9 and TRBJ2-5; D unresolved. This CDR3 has 13 amino acids. With 5 bases removed from V and 4 bases from J, the gap between germline ends came to 11 bases. Germline CDR1 reads SEHNR; CDR2 reads FQNEAQ (reference sequence). The CDR3 DNA reads TGTGCCAGCAGCCGGCTCGTCGCAGAGACCCAGTACTTC. It yields the protein CASSRLVAETQYF. Drawing the rest from reference TRBV7-9 and TRBJ2-5, the complete variable domain is DTGVSQNPRHKITKRGQNVTFRCDPISEHNRLYWYRQTLGQGPEFLTYFQNEAQLEKSRLLSDRFSAERPKGSFSTLEIQRTEQGDSAMYLCASSRLVAETQYFGPGTRLLVL.

This clonotype has a handful of counts. V usage is TRBV5-1 and J usage is TRBJ2-5; TRBD2 matches 15 bases. V was pared by 4 bases and J by 4 bases, with 11 bases of the junction left unmatched. The length of the CDR3 is 18 residues. Germline V gives CDR1 SGHRS, CDR2 YFSETQ. CDR3 in amino acids: CASSRGLAGGTPSETQYF. Here the CDR3 DNA reads TGCGCCAGCAGCCGGGGACTAGCGGGGGGAACCCCCTCAGAGACCCAGTACTTC.

The sample holds a few counts of this clonotype. The chain is built from TRBV7-2 and TRBJ2-5; D unclear. This CDR3 spans 14 amino acids. CDR1 and CDR2 (germline): SGHTA, FQGNSA. V was pared by 2 bases and J by 5 bases, with 12 bases between. CDR3 region: CASSLIAVRETQYF. In DNA, the CDR3 is TGTGCCAGCAGCTTAATAGCAGTTAGGGAGACCCAGTACTTC.

The chain has TRBV11-2 and TRBJ2-3, with D maybe TRBD1 (8 bases). This CDR3 comprises 13 residues. Germline V gene lookup returns CDR1 SGHAT and CDR2 FQNNGV. Trimming pared 5 bases from V and 8 bases from J, leaving 14 bases between. This CDR3 reads CASSPTGGGTQYF. CDR3 nucleotide sequence: TGTGCCAGCAGCCCAACAGGGGGGGGTACGCAGTATTTT.

This clonotype occurred a few times. The chain employs TRBV20-1 and TRBJ1-2; D gene ambiguous. The germline V gene encodes CDR1 DFQATT and CDR2 SNEGSKA (reference sequence). With 0 bases removed from V and 0 bases from J, the gap between germline ends came to 8 bases. This CDR3 is built from 14 residues. The CDR3 DNA follows: TGCAGTGCTAGAGAGGTCCGAGCTAACTATGGCTACACCTTC. Protein: CSAREVRANYGYTF.

The rearrangement joins TRBV20-1 to TRBJ2-7; D possibly uses TRBD1 or TRBD2 (6 bases each). The length of the CDR3 is 13 residues. V lost 7 bases and J lost 6, with 19 bases in between. Germline V CDR1 and CDR2: DFQATT, SNEGSKA (reference sequence). DNA for the CDR3: TGCAGTGTCACCCTGCCCAGGGGAGGCGAGCAGTACTTC. It yields the protein CSVTLPRGGEQYF.

This clonotype was recorded a few times. The chain is built from TRBV15 and TRBJ2-7; possible D gene TRBD1, 6 bases. Germline V gene sequence: CDR1 LNHNV, CDR2 YYDKDF (reference sequence). The CDR3 is made up of 15 amino acids. V was cut by 0 bases and J by 9 bases, with 18 bases left in between. CDR3 sequence: CATSRDSQGRYVQYF. As DNA, the CDR3 is TGTGCCACCAGCAGAGATTCACAGGGACGGTATGTGCAGTACTTC. Complete variable domain (other parts from reference TRBV15 and TRBJ2-7): DAMVIQNPRYQVTQFGKPVTLSCSQTLNHNVMYWYQQKSSQAPKLLFHYYDKDFNNEADTPDNFQSRRPNTSFCFLDIRSPGLGDTAMYLCATSRDSQGRYVQYFGPGTRLTVT.

The rearrangement uses TRBV27 and TRBJ2-7; the match to TRBD2 covers 8 bases. The CDR3 extends over 15 amino acids. Trimming at V came to 3 bases and at J to 3 bases, leaving 7 bases not matched to a gene. Germline-derived CDR1 and CDR2 are MNHEY and SMNVEV (reference sequence). The CDR3 region is CASSLDGRGGYEQYF. The CDR3 DNA sequence: TGTGCCAGCAGTTTGGACGGTCGGGGGGGCTACGAGCAGTACTTC.

The chain uses TRBV5-6 and TRBJ1-5; D not resolved. Germline V lookup: CDR1 SGHDT, CDR2 YYEEEE. The CDR3 totals 12 residues. V lost 4 bases and J 8 bases, leaving 10 bases between the germline ends. DNA for the CDR3: TGTGCCAGCAGCAAGAGTGGAGAGCCCCAGCATTTT. Its translation is CASSKSGEPQHF.

The rearrangement uses TRBV29-1 and TRBJ2-5; D remains ambiguous. Germline assignment: CDR1 SQVTM and CDR2 ANQGSEA. CDR3 length: 16 residues. V shed 3 bases and J shed 1 base, with 18 bases lying between them. The CDR3 sequence: CSVEFRAPVFQETQYF. CDR3 in DNA: TGCAGCGTTGAGTTCCGGGCCCCCGTATTCCAAGAGACCCAGTACTTC. Using reference TRBV29-1 and TRBJ2-5 for the parts outside the CDR3, the full variable domain is SAVISQKPSRDICQRGTSLTIQCQVDSQVTMMFWYRQQPGQSLTLIATANQGSEATYESGFVIDKFPISRPNLTFSTLTVSNMSPEDSSIYLCSVEFRAPVFQETQYFGPGTRLLVL.

The chain employs TRBV15 and TRBJ2-7, with D unclear. Trimming pared 0 bases from V and 4 bases from J, leaving 7 bases between. Germline V gene lookup returns CDR1 LNHNV and CDR2 YYDKDF (reference sequence). The CDR3 covers 13 residues. The chain's CDR3 is CATSRDERYEQYF. The CDR3 DNA is TGTGCCACCAGCAGAGATGAGAGGTACGAGCAGTACTTC.

In its sample, this clonotype was seen a few times. The chain recombines TRBV18 with TRBJ1-5, with a weak D call TRBD1 (5 bases). Germline loops: CDR1 KGHSH, CDR2 LQKENI. Trimming took off 2 bases at V and 2 bases at J, with 16 bases between the two ends. The length of the CDR3 is 17 residues. The CDR3 bases are TGTGCCAGCTCACCATCAACAGGTCCCCTAGGCAATCAGCCCCAGCATTTT. Its translation: CASSPSTGPLGNQPQHF.

V usage is TRBV6-5 and J usage is TRBJ1-2; D unclear. V was pared by 2 bases and J by 8 bases, with 15 bases between. CDR1 is MNHEY, CDR2 SVGAGI, per germline. This CDR3 has 14 amino acids. CDR3 loop: CASSYVSGVEGYTF. Here the CDR3 DNA reads TGTGCCAGCAGTTACGTGTCCGGAGTGGAAGGCTACACCTTC.

V usage is TRBV29-1 and J usage is TRBJ2-1; the match to TRBD2 covers 14 bases. From germline, CDR1 is SQVTM and CDR2 ANQGSEA. Unmatched junction bases numbered 2, after V lost 4 bases and J lost 0 bases. The CDR3 runs 16 residues. In DNA, the CDR3 is TGCAGCGTTGGACTAGCGGGGGGGGACTCCTACAATGAGCAGTTCTTC. Translation gives CSVGLAGGDSYNEQFF.

There are many counts of this clonotype. V usage is TRBV12-3 or TRBV12-4 and J usage is TRBJ2-7; 9 positions agree with TRBD2. The CDR3 is 14 residues long. Germline trimming cut 6 bases from V and 4 bases from J; bases unmatched to any gene: 7. CDR3 sequence: CASSFAGGVYEQYF. CDR3 nucleotide sequence: TGTGCCAGCAGCTTTGCGGGGGGGGTATACGAGCAGTACTTC.

This chain uses TRBV7-9 with TRBJ2-7; 9 bases agree with TRBD1. J lost 7 bases, V lost 5 bases, and 9 bases had no gene match. The germline V gene has CDR1 SEHNR and CDR2 FQNEAQ (reference sequence). The CDR3 runs to 14 residues. The CDR3 DNA follows: TGTGCCAGCAGCGAGGGACAGGGCAACGGGGAGCAGTACTTC. This sequence encodes CASSEGQGNGEQYF.

V is TRBV6-6 and J is TRBJ2-7; tentative D call: TRBD1 (6 bases). This CDR3 is built from 13 residues. Germline loops: CDR1 MNHNY, CDR2 SVGAGI (reference sequence). CDR3 nucleotides: TGTGGGGACAATCGCTCTGTTTCATACGAGCAGTACTTC. This sequence encodes CGDNRSVSYEQYF.

This sequence joins TRBV29-1 and TRBJ2-3, with D unresolved. Germline CDR1 SQVTM, CDR2 ANQGSEA. The ends were cut back, 4 bases at V and 6 bases at J, with 14 bases in the middle. The CDR3 runs to 13 residues. CDR3 nucleotides: TGCAGCGTTGGGGCAGGACGCGTGGATACGCAGTATTTT. Residues: CSVGAGRVDTQYF.

This clonotype was seen more than once but under ten times. The chain carries TRBV4-2 and TRBJ2-5; TRBD2 matches 8 bases. The V gene end was trimmed by 3 bases and the J gene end by 5 bases; junction bases not matched to a gene: 11. The CDR3 is 16 residues long. Germline V gene sequence: CDR1 LGHNA, CDR2 YNFKEQ. CDR3 sequence reads: CASSQLPGLVDETQYF. DNA of the CDR3: TGTGCCAGCAGCCAGTTACCGGGACTAGTAGACGAGACCCAGTACTTC.

The chain links TRBV29-1 to TRBJ1-4; 7 bases agree with TRBD1. CDR1 SQVTM and CDR2 ANQGSEA come from the germline V gene. The CDR3 sequence is 14 residues long. After removal of 4 bases from V and 6 bases from J, the junction contained 8 bases not matched to a gene. The CDR3 sequence: CSVARDSNDEKLFF. CDR3 nucleotides: TGCAGCGTTGCCCGGGACAGTAACGATGAAAAACTGTTTTTT.

This clonotype was seen once. This CDR3 reads CASGVSRSSYEQYF. The CDR3 DNA is TGTGCCAGCGGGGTAAGCAGGAGCTCCTACGAGCAGTACTTC. The chain employs TRBV5-6 and TRBJ2-7; D gene ambiguous. The CDR3 has 14 amino acids. The V gene lost 7 bases and the J gene lost 0 bases, with 14 bases spanning the gap. Germline CDR1 SGHDT, CDR2 YYEEEE.

The V and J genes are TRBV20-1 and TRBJ1-4; D is uncertain. The CDR3 is made up of 14 amino acids. The germline V gene has CDR1 DFQATT and CDR2 SNEGSKA (reference sequence). Trimming removed 5 bases from V and 0 bases from J, with 10 bases in between. CDR3 in amino acids: CSAERTATNEKLFF. In nucleotides, the CDR3 is TGCAGTGCTGAGAGAACTGCAACTAATGAAAAACTGTTTTTT.

This clonotype showed up just a few times. V is TRBV7-2 and J is TRBJ2-5, with TRBD2 matching over 7 bases. The CDR3 consists of 14 residues. Germline CDR1 reads SGHTA; CDR2 reads FQGNSA. V lost 5 bases, J lost 1 base, and 4 bases stayed unmatched. CDR3 sequence (DNA): TGTGCCAGCAGCCGCGGGAGCACCCAAGAGACCCAGTACTTC. Translating gives CASSRGSTQETQYF.

As for this clonotype: Its ends do not fully match the called genes, so a read error is possible. The chain recombines TRBV27 with TRBJ2-7; D gene unclear. Looked up from germline, CDR1 is MNHEY and CDR2 is SMNVEV (reference sequence). This CDR3 has 14 residues. The CDR3 region has the DNA TGTGCCTGCAGTTTATCGCGCTCCTCCTACGAGCAGTACTTC. Translation: CACSLSRSSYEQYF.

The chain's CDR3 is CSVGLAGAAEQYF. CDR3 coding DNA: TGCAGCGTTGGACTAGCGGGAGCGGCCGAGCAGTACTTC. The chain couples TRBV29-1 to TRBJ2-7, with 12 bases fitting TRBD2. CDR1 and CDR2 from the germline V gene are SQVTM and ANQGSEA. There are 13 residues in the CDR3. V shed 4 bases and J 6 bases; nucleotides not matched to a gene: 4.